The sequence of this TCR beta chain was determined in a study of beta chain features in type 1 diabetes. About the study: Age, gender and cell yields were similar between patients and healthy donors. Overall study results and limits: HLA influence on TCRB rearrangement stayed unresolved here. Type 1 diabetes patients had VDJ junctions that carried fewer insertions and more deletions. Shortening of TCRB CDR3s, moderate but significant, appeared in all four CD4+ subsets of Type 1 diabetes patients.

TCRB transcripts that were expressed got sequenced, as all of the isolated RNA had been reverse transcribed. Sequenced by immunoSEQ multiplex PCR; TCRdb stores in-frame clones only, minus some. The sample lists roughly 730,000 clones, about an eighth occurring once. Sorting that relied on CD45RO/CCR7/CD25/CD127/CD95/CD27 yielded CD4+ naive, central memory, regulatory and stem cell-like memory cells. As regards this clone: Its target is unknown.

Per germline, CDR1 SEHNR and CDR2 FQNEAQ (reference sequence). J gave up 1 base and V 5 bases, and 8 bases lay outside the gene matches. The CDR3 extends over 15 amino acids. This clonotype was obtained from a man between 18 and 35 years old with type 1 diabetes. The gene calls are TRBV7-9 and TRBJ2-7; 7 bases agree with TRBD1. Sequencing was carried out using naive CD4+ T cells from blood. CDR3 amino acids: CASSPSGTASYEQYF. In nucleotides, the CDR3 is TGTGCCAGCAGCCCCTCCGGGACAGCGTCCTACGAGCAGTACTTC.